This is a list of T cell receptor beta chains from one sample in a study of T cell responses to AZD1222 COVID-19 vaccine. The assay was immunoSEQ multiplex PCR, and TCRdb's table has in-frame clones only and misses some. This repertoire shows tens of thousands of clones, approximately 90% found once; its top ten account for 4.5%. This material consisted of peripheral blood, taken on day 0 of MenACWY control vaccination. These receptors all come from an adult in good health. Both conserved end residues are part of each CDR3. A D gene is named only where the DNA matches it firmly. Expanded clones are given a class, and other clones once, few, many or no size at all.

cdr3_length: 13
d_call: NA
v_call: TRBV19
j_call: TRBJ2-2
clone_size: NA
cdr3_aa: CATDRDGAGELFF
cdr3_nt: TGTGCCACTGATAGGGATGGAGCCGGGGAGCTGTTTTTT

cdr3_length: 14
d_call: NA
v_call: TRBV7-9
j_call: TRBJ1-2
clone_size: NA
cdr3_aa: CASSLLPGRWGYTF
cdr3_nt: TGTGCCAGCAGCTTATTACCCGGACGGTGGGGCTACACCTTC

cdr3_length: 16
d_call: NA
v_call: TRBV11-2
j_call: TRBJ1-1
clone_size: once
cdr3_aa: CASSPRVPGPVTEAFF
cdr3_nt: TGTGCCAGCAGCCCGAGGGTCCCAGGGCCGGTCACTGAAGCTTTCTTT

cdr3_length: 14
d_call: TRBD1
v_call: TRBV7-8
j_call: TRBJ2-7
clone_size: NA
cdr3_aa: CASSSFTGTAEQYF
cdr3_nt: TGTGCCAGCAGCTCGTTTACCGGGACAGCAGAGCAGTACTTC

cdr3_length: 15
d_call: NA
v_call: TRBV27
j_call: TRBJ1-5
clone_size: NA
cdr3_aa: CASCFTTGSNQPQHF
cdr3_nt: TGTGCCAGCTGTTTCACGACAGGTAGCAATCAGCCCCAGCATTTT

cdr3_length: 15
d_call: TRBD1
v_call: TRBV7-9
j_call: TRBJ2-1
clone_size: NA
cdr3_aa: CASSSGTGAYNEQFF
cdr3_nt: TGTGCCAGCAGCTCCGGGACAGGTGCCTACAATGAGCAGTTCTTC

cdr3_length: 15
d_call: NA
v_call: TRBV6-5
j_call: TRBJ2-7
clone_size: NA
cdr3_aa: CASTPQQGNSYEQYF
cdr3_nt: TGTGCCAGCACCCCACAGCAGGGGAACTCCTACGAGCAGTACTTC

cdr3_length: 14
d_call: NA
v_call: TRBV9
j_call: TRBJ1-1
clone_size: medium-sized
cdr3_aa: CASSVAYRNTEAFF
cdr3_nt: TGTGCCAGCAGCGTAGCTTACAGAAACACTGAAGCTTTCTTT

cdr3_length: 16
d_call: TRBD2
v_call: TRBV6-5
j_call: TRBJ2-2
clone_size: NA
cdr3_aa: CASSSGTRIGMGELFF
cdr3_nt: TGTGCCAGCAGTTCCGGGACTAGGATTGGAATGGGGGAGCTGTTTTTT

cdr3_length: 13
d_call: NA
v_call: TRBV11-2
j_call: TRBJ1-2
clone_size: NA
cdr3_aa: CASSLGRPVGYTF
cdr3_nt: TGTGCCAGCAGCCTAGGACGACCAGTCGGCTACACCTTC

cdr3_length: 11
d_call: NA
v_call: TRBV19
j_call: TRBJ2-1
clone_size: once
cdr3_aa: CASSAGPEQFF
cdr3_nt: TGTGCCAGTAGCGCGGGCCCTGAGCAGTTCTTC

cdr3_length: 16
d_call: NA
v_call: TRBV19
j_call: TRBJ1-2
clone_size: NA
cdr3_aa: CASSISPGPSLGGYTF
cdr3_nt: TGTGCCAGTAGTATCTCCCCGGGACCTTCTCTCGGAGGCTACACCTTC

cdr3_length: 13
d_call: TRBD1
v_call: TRBV13
j_call: TRBJ2-5
clone_size: NA
cdr3_aa: CASSQTGRETQYF
cdr3_nt: TGTGCCAGCAGCCAGACAGGGCGAGAGACCCAGTACTTC

cdr3_length: 12
d_call: NA
v_call: TRBV7-2
j_call: TRBJ2-3
clone_size: few
cdr3_aa: CASSLVGDTQYF
cdr3_nt: TGTGCCAGCAGCTTGGTTGGGGATACGCAGTATTTT

cdr3_length: 17
d_call: TRBD2
v_call: TRBV9
j_call: TRBJ2-2
clone_size: NA
cdr3_aa: CASSVGVAGGRTGELFF
cdr3_nt: TGTGCCAGCAGCGTAGGGGTAGCGGGAGGTAGAACCGGGGAGCTGTTTTTT

cdr3_length: 17
d_call: TRBD2
v_call: TRBV7-2
j_call: TRBJ2-2
clone_size: once
cdr3_aa: CASSSWTSDVGTGELFF
cdr3_nt: TGTGCCAGCAGCTCATGGACTAGTGATGTGGGGACCGGGGAGCTGTTTTTT

cdr3_length: 18
d_call: NA
v_call: TRBV7-3
j_call: TRBJ2-6
clone_size: NA
cdr3_aa: CASSLGLGAGDGANVLTF
cdr3_nt: TGTGCCAGCAGCTTAGGCTTAGGGGCCGGGGATGGGGCCAACGTCCTGACTTTC

cdr3_length: 14
d_call: TRBD1
v_call: TRBV28
j_call: TRBJ2-1
clone_size: NA
cdr3_aa: CASSSLKGQEKQFF
cdr3_nt: TGTGCCAGCAGTTCTCTGAAGGGACAGGAGAAGCAGTTCTTC

cdr3_length: 13
d_call: NA
v_call: TRBV7-9
j_call: TRBJ2-1
clone_size: NA
cdr3_aa: CASSFGTHNEQFF
cdr3_nt: TGTGCCAGCAGCTTCGGGACCCACAATGAGCAGTTCTTC

cdr3_length: 14
d_call: NA
v_call: TRBV6-5
j_call: TRBJ1-4
clone_size: NA
cdr3_aa: CASRGHRENEKLFF
cdr3_nt: TGTGCCAGCAGGGGTCACAGGGAGAATGAAAAACTGTTTTTT

cdr3_length: 17
d_call: TRBD2
v_call: TRBV2
j_call: TRBJ2-3
clone_size: NA
cdr3_aa: CASRGGLAGRFTDTQYF
cdr3_nt: TGTGCCAGCAGGGGGGGACTAGCGGGGCGGTTCACAGATACGCAGTATTTT

cdr3_length: 14
d_call: NA
v_call: TRBV19
j_call: TRBJ2-1
clone_size: NA
cdr3_aa: CASSTGTANNEQFF
cdr3_nt: TGTGCCAGTTCCACCGGGACGGCAAACAATGAGCAGTTCTTC

cdr3_length: 13
d_call: NA
v_call: TRBV5-5
j_call: TRBJ2-1
clone_size: NA
cdr3_aa: CASSLDYYNEQFF
cdr3_nt: TGTGCCAGCAGCTTGGACTATTACAATGAGCAGTTCTTC

cdr3_length: 13
d_call: NA
v_call: TRBV27
j_call: TRBJ2-3
clone_size: NA
cdr3_aa: CAGGPPGTDTQYF
cdr3_nt: TGTGCCGGCGGACCCCCGGGCACAGATACGCAGTATTTT

cdr3_length: 13
d_call: TRBD2
v_call: TRBV5-4
j_call: TRBJ2-7
clone_size: NA
cdr3_aa: CASSFGGYYEQYF
cdr3_nt: TGTGCCAGCAGCTTCGGGGGGTACTACGAGCAGTACTTC

cdr3_length: 14
d_call: TRBD2
v_call: TRBV5-4
j_call: TRBJ2-1
clone_size: NA
cdr3_aa: CASKQSGSVNEQFF
cdr3_nt: TGTGCCAGCAAACAAAGCGGGAGCGTCAATGAGCAGTTCTTC

cdr3_length: 14
d_call: NA
v_call: TRBV6-2/TRBV6-3
j_call: TRBJ1-4
clone_size: once
cdr3_aa: CASSPSGTVEKLFF
cdr3_nt: TGTGCCAGCAGTCCCTCCGGGACGGTGGAAAAACTGTTTTTT

cdr3_length: 12
d_call: TRBD2
v_call: TRBV7-9
j_call: TRBJ2-5
clone_size: NA
cdr3_aa: CASPGGQETQYF
cdr3_nt: TGTGCCAGCCCGGGGGGTCAAGAGACCCAGTACTTC

cdr3_length: 13
d_call: NA
v_call: TRBV30
j_call: TRBJ1-6
clone_size: NA
cdr3_aa: CAWSNGEGAPLHF
cdr3_nt: TGTGCCTGGAGTAACGGAGAGGGTGCACCCCTCCACTTT

cdr3_length: 14
d_call: NA
v_call: TRBV7-9
j_call: TRBJ2-1
clone_size: NA
cdr3_aa: CASVQDQTYNEQFF
cdr3_nt: TGTGCCAGCGTCCAGGACCAAACCTACAATGAGCAGTTCTTC

cdr3_length: 15
d_call: TRBD2
v_call: TRBV30
j_call: TRBJ2-7
clone_size: once
cdr3_aa: CAWSNKGLAGAEQYF
cdr3_nt: TGTGCCTGGTCTAACAAGGGGCTAGCGGGAGCCGAGCAGTACTTC

cdr3_length: 17
d_call: TRBD1
v_call: TRBV27
j_call: TRBJ1-2
clone_size: NA
cdr3_aa: CASSSTGQGLANYGYTF
cdr3_nt: TGTGCCAGCAGTTCTACGGGACAGGGACTGGCTAACTATGGCTACACCTTC

cdr3_length: 11
d_call: NA
v_call: TRBV6-5
j_call: TRBJ1-2
clone_size: NA
cdr3_aa: CASIQYYGYTF
cdr3_nt: TGTGCCAGCATCCAGTACTATGGCTACACCTTC

cdr3_length: 14
d_call: NA
v_call: TRBV7-6
j_call: TRBJ1-1
clone_size: NA
cdr3_aa: CASSSRLWDTEAFF
cdr3_nt: TGTGCCAGCAGCTCTCGGCTCTGGGACACTGAAGCTTTCTTT

cdr3_length: 16
d_call: TRBD1
v_call: TRBV2
j_call: TRBJ1-5
clone_size: NA
cdr3_aa: CASSRDRDRENQPQHF
cdr3_nt: TGTGCCAGCAGTCGGGACCGGGACAGGGAAAATCAGCCCCAGCATTTT

cdr3_length: 13
d_call: NA
v_call: TRBV27
j_call: TRBJ1-5
clone_size: NA
cdr3_aa: CASSLSWNQPQHF
cdr3_nt: TGTGCCAGCAGTTTATCCTGGAATCAGCCCCAGCATTTT

cdr3_length: 15
d_call: TRBD2
v_call: TRBV19
j_call: TRBJ2-2
clone_size: NA
cdr3_aa: CASSLVASGTGELFF
cdr3_nt: TGTGCCAGTAGTCTGGTGGCTAGCGGAACCGGGGAGCTGTTTTTT

cdr3_length: 13
d_call: NA
v_call: TRBV4-3
j_call: TRBJ2-3
clone_size: NA
cdr3_aa: CASSQEGVDTQYF
cdr3_nt: TGCGCCAGCAGCCAAGAAGGGGTAGATACGCAGTATTTT

cdr3_length: 15
d_call: NA
v_call: TRBV3-1/TRBV3-2
j_call: TRBJ2-7
clone_size: NA
cdr3_aa: CASRLSGTSSYEQYF
cdr3_nt: TGTGCCAGCAGGCTTTCCGGGACTTCATCCTACGAGCAGTACTTC

cdr3_length: 14
d_call: NA
v_call: TRBV25-1
j_call: TRBJ2-3
clone_size: NA
cdr3_aa: CASVLAGPVDTQYF
cdr3_nt: TGTGCCAGCGTCCTGGCGGGACCCGTAGATACGCAGTATTTT

cdr3_length: 14
d_call: NA
v_call: TRBV5-1
j_call: TRBJ1-1
clone_size: NA
cdr3_aa: CASSKQVSNTEAFF
cdr3_nt: TGCGCCAGCAGCAAGCAGGTCTCGAACACTGAAGCTTTCTTT

cdr3_length: 13
d_call: TRBD1
v_call: TRBV27
j_call: TRBJ2-7
clone_size: NA
cdr3_aa: CASSWQGAYEQYF
cdr3_nt: TGTGCCAGCAGTTGGCAGGGGGCCTACGAGCAGTACTTC

cdr3_length: 16
d_call: TRBD1
v_call: TRBV9
j_call: TRBJ1-2
clone_size: once
cdr3_aa: CASSVGTTGGFYGYTF
cdr3_nt: TGTGCCAGCAGCGTAGGAACGACAGGGGGGTTCTATGGCTACACCTTC

cdr3_length: 14
d_call: TRBD2
v_call: TRBV19
j_call: TRBJ2-3
clone_size: once
cdr3_aa: CASSIVGGPDTQYF
cdr3_nt: TGTGCCAGTAGTATTGTGGGAGGGCCCGATACGCAGTATTTT

cdr3_length: 14
d_call: TRBD1
v_call: TRBV14
j_call: TRBJ2-5
clone_size: NA
cdr3_aa: CASSQQGARETQYF
cdr3_nt: TGTGCCAGCAGCCAACAGGGGGCACGAGAGACCCAGTACTTC

cdr3_length: 14
d_call: NA
v_call: TRBV28
j_call: TRBJ1-2
clone_size: NA
cdr3_aa: CASSLQGARYGYTF
cdr3_nt: TGTGCCAGCAGTTTACAGGGAGCCCGCTATGGCTACACCTTC

cdr3_length: 13
d_call: NA
v_call: TRBV5-6
j_call: TRBJ2-7
clone_size: NA
cdr3_aa: CASTLGQSYEQYF
cdr3_nt: TGTGCCAGCACCCTTGGCCAATCCTACGAGCAGTACTTC

cdr3_length: 13
d_call: NA
v_call: TRBV30
j_call: TRBJ1-1
clone_size: NA
cdr3_aa: CAWCAGGATEAFF
cdr3_nt: TGTGCCTGGTGTGCTGGGGGAGCCACTGAAGCTTTCTTT

cdr3_length: 16
d_call: TRBD2
v_call: TRBV5-6
j_call: TRBJ2-2
clone_size: once
cdr3_aa: CASSFAGLAGYGELFF
cdr3_nt: TGTGCCAGCAGCTTCGCGGGACTAGCGGGATACGGGGAGCTGTTTTTT

cdr3_length: 13
d_call: NA
v_call: TRBV3-1/TRBV3-2
j_call: TRBJ2-5
clone_size: NA
cdr3_aa: CASSQGTSETQYF
cdr3_nt: TGTGCCAGCAGCCAAGGAACGAGTGAGACCCAGTACTTC

cdr3_length: 13
d_call: TRBD1
v_call: TRBV19
j_call: TRBJ2-3
clone_size: NA
cdr3_aa: CASSTATGNTQYF
cdr3_nt: TGTGCCAGTAGTACCGCGACAGGGAATACGCAGTATTTT

cdr3_length: 14
d_call: NA
v_call: TRBV5-6
j_call: TRBJ1-2
clone_size: NA
cdr3_aa: CASIPQAGGWSYTF
cdr3_nt: TGTGCCAGCATTCCCCAGGCCGGCGGTTGGAGCTACACCTTC